This TCR beta chain was sequenced for a study of cytomegalovirus exposure and HLA in healthy donors. Across the study: A subsequent analysis stated that the 120 or so validation repertoires were run on the same platform as the 600 to 750 first-cohort repertoires.

V lost 3 bases, J lost 6 bases, and 18 bases stayed unmatched. Germline V gene data show CDR1 as GTSNPN and CDR2 as SVGIG (reference sequence). There are 17 residues in the CDR3. Clones were read by immunoSEQ multiplex PCR, and TCRdb kept only the in-frame ones, dropping some. The sample carries some 150,000 clones, around 90% recorded once. This chain links TRBV30 with TRBJ1-2, with TRBD1 matching 8 bases. The sequenced material came from PBMCs. This TCR came from a man younger than 35 in good health and CMV-seropositive. CDR3 nucleotide sequence: TGTGCCTGGAGGGCAAAGGGACAGGTCGTCGGCCGGAATGGCTACACCTTC. Its translation is CAWRAKGQVVGRNGYTF.